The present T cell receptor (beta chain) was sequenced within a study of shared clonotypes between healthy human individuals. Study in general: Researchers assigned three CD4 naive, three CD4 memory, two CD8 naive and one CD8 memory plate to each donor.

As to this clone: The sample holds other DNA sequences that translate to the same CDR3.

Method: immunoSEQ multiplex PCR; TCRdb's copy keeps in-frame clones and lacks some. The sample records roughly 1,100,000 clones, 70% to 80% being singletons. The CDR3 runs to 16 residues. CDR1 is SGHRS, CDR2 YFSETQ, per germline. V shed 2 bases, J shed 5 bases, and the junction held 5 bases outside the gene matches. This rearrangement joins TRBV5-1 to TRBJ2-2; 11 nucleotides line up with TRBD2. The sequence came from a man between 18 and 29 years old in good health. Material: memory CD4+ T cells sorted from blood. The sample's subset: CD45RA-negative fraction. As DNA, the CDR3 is TGCGCCAGCAGCTTAAGACTAGCGGGGAATACCGGGGAGCTGTTTTTT. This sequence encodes CASSLRLAGNTGELFF.